What follows describes a single T cell receptor beta chain. The method was immunoSEQ multiplex PCR; TCRdb's version includes in-frame clones alone and lacks a portion of them. The sample holds 70,000 to 85,000 clones, around nine tenths seen once. This sample was taken from a study of brain T cells in children with intractable seizures. J was trimmed by 8 bases and V by 0 bases; bases with no gene match: 15. The CDR3 covers 18 residues. Germline loops: CDR1 SGHDT, CDR2 YYEEEE. The sequenced cases were selected for having the highest brain T cell transcript signatures. The sample in question was peripheral blood, obtained at surgery. The V call is TRBV5-6, the J call TRBJ1-4; 8 nucleotides match TRBD1. The sequence was collected from a girl aged 2-15 years with Rasmussen encephalitis and intractable seizures. CDR3 region: CASSLGELRLGQGEKLFF. CDR3 nucleotide sequence: TGTGCCAGCAGCTTGGGGGAACTTAGACTAGGACAGGGAGAAAAACTGTTTTTT.